Sequencing of this TCR beta chain was carried out in a study of T cell responses to AZD1222 COVID-19 vaccine. General study points: As reported, nearly half of all spike-specific TCRs target variant regions that are unmutated. Without day 14 samples, only post-peak T cell repertoires were studied. A mostly white British donor set with more females was recruited, and clonal diversity was possibly underestimated. Increased Spike-specific TCR breadth and depth were observed after two AZD1222 doses.

The V and J ends lost 7 bases and 2 bases respectively, with 9 bases between them. The germline V gene encodes CDR1 MNHEY and CDR2 SVGAGI. This CDR3 spans 13 amino acids. The protocol was immunoSEQ multiplex PCR, while the TCRdb copy is restricted to in-frame clones and leaves out a portion. The table includes around 75,000 clones, around 89% detected once. To note about this clone: Its antigen is unknown.

This TCR came from an adult who received the MenACWY meningococcal vaccine as a control. Sequences were derived from peripheral blood, sampled 28 days after the second dose of the MenACWY control vaccine. The gene calls are TRBV6-5 and TRBJ1-5, with D unclear. Written as DNA, the CDR3 is TGTGCCAGCACCAGAGCGGGCAATCAGCCCCAGCATTTT. Amino acid sequence: CASTRAGNQPQHF.